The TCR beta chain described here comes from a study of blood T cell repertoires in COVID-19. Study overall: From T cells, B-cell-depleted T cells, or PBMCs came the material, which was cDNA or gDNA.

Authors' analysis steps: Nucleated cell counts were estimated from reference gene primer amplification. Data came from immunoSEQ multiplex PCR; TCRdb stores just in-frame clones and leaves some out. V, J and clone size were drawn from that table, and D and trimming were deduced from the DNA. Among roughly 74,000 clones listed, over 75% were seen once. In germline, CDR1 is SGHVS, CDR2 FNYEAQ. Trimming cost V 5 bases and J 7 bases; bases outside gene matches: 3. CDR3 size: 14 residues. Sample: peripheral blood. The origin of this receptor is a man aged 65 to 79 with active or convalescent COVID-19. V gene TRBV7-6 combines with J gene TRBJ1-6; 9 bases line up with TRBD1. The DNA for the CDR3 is TGTGCCAGCAGCGAGACAGGGGGGAATTCACCCCTCCACTTT. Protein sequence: CASSETGGNSPLHF.